These 8 T cell receptor beta chains originate from one sample sequenced in a study of CD4 T cells in relation to SARS-CoV-2 and coronaviruses. Data came from immunoSEQ multiplex PCR; TCRdb stores just in-frame clones and leaves some out. This table holds 37,000 or so clones, approximately 85% found once. Material: memory CD4+ T cells from PBMCs. The receptor source for this set is an adult with COVID-19.

The gene calls are TRBV19 and TRBJ1-3; D call uncertain. The germline V and J ends were trimmed by 3 bases and 0 bases, with 15 bases remaining between them. Per the germline V gene, CDR1 is LNHDA and CDR2 is SQIVND (reference sequence). This CDR3 spans 17 amino acids. This chain's CDR3 is CASSIFANINSGNTIYF. Written as DNA, the CDR3 is TGTGCCAGTAGTATTTTCGCGAATATAAACTCTGGAAACACCATATATTTT.

V gene TRBV7-9 combines with J gene TRBJ1-3; D is ambiguous. This CDR3 is 18 amino acids long. V lost 8 bases to trimming and J lost 0 bases, with 23 bases between them. Looked up from germline, CDR1 is SEHNR and CDR2 is FQNEAQ (reference sequence). CDR3 residues: CASFPWGGGPISGNTIYF. CDR3 bases: TGTGCCAGCTTTCCATGGGGTGGTGGGCCAATCTCTGGAAACACCATATATTTT.

The chain recombines TRBV5-1 with TRBJ1-5; D might be TRBD1 (6 bases). Per the germline V gene, CDR1 is SGHRS and CDR2 is YFSETQ. V lost 0 bases to trimming and J lost 3 bases, with 10 bases between them. CDR3 length: 15 amino acids. The CDR3, as DNA: TGCGCCAGCAGCTTGGTGGGGGGCAACAATCAGCCCCAGCATTTT. Translating it yields CASSLVGGNNQPQHF.

The chain is built from TRBV7-8 and TRBJ2-3; unclear D gene. Germline V gene sequence: CDR1 SGHVS, CDR2 FQNEAQ. The CDR3 extends over 15 amino acids. V lost 4 bases and J 0 bases, leaving 11 bases between the germline ends. Written as DNA, the CDR3 is TGTGCCAGCAGCTACGGACCGATAAGCACAGATACGCAGTATTTT. It is translated as CASSYGPISTDTQYF. Variable domain in full (rest from reference TRBV7-8 and TRBJ2-3): GAGVSQSPRYKVAKRGQDVALRCDPISGHVSLFWYQQALGQGPEFLTYFQNEAQLDKSGLPSDRFFAERPEGSVSTLKIQRTQQEDSAVYLCASSYGPISTDTQYFGPGTRLTVL.

The chain carries TRBV12-3 or TRBV12-4 and TRBJ2-3; D uncertain. Between the trimmed V and J ends, which lost 1 base and 5 bases, there was a span of 7 bases. There are 13 residues in the CDR3. The CDR3 loop reads CASSLVPGDTQYF. CDR3 DNA sequence: TGTGCCAGCAGTTTAGTACCGGGAGATACGCAGTATTTT.

The chain combines TRBV10-3 with TRBJ1-3; 10 nucleotides match TRBD1. J gave up 0 bases and V 10 bases, and 6 bases lay outside the gene matches. Germline CDR1 and CDR2: ENHRY and SYGVKD. The CDR3 consists of 15 residues. The CDR3 spells CASSGQGNSGNTIYF. The CDR3 nucleotides read TGTGCCAGCTCGGGACAGGGGAACTCTGGAAACACCATATATTTT.

V usage is TRBV5-6 and J usage is TRBJ1-2, with D possibly matching TRBD1 (6 bases). V was cut by 0 bases and J by 5 bases, with 11 bases left in between. This CDR3 is built from 14 residues. Per germline, CDR1 SGHDT and CDR2 YYEEEE. The DNA for the CDR3 is TGTGCCAGCAGCTTGGGGACAGCGAGGTATGGCTACACCTTC. It encodes CASSLGTARYGYTF.

The rearrangement joins TRBV5-1 to TRBJ1-1; perhaps TRBD1 as D (5 bases). The CDR3 has 13 residues. The V gene lost 5 bases and the J gene lost 1 base, with 9 bases spanning the gap. Per germline, CDR1 SGHRS and CDR2 YFSETQ. Here the CDR3 reads CASSPGENTEAFF. The CDR3 region has the DNA TGCGCCAGCAGTCCGGGGGAGAACACTGAAGCTTTCTTT. Supplemented by reference TRBV5-1 and TRBJ1-1, the full variable domain reads KAGVTQTPRYLIKTRGQQVTLSCSPISGHRSVSWYQQTPGQGLQFLFEYFSETQRNKGNFPGRFSGRQFSNSRSEMNVSTLELGDSALYLCASSPGENTEAFFGQGTRLTVV.